This passage covers 18 T cell receptor beta chains from one sample sequenced in a study of metastatic and nonmetastatic thyroid tumors. TCRdb reprocessed the PCR reads using MiXCR. The sample includes about 41,000 clones, 24% of them seen just once. Every patient was untreated before thyroid surgery. Sequencing input: tumor tissue. The origin of the receptors is a female donor with papillary thyroid cancer or a benign thyroid nodule (not recorded which). Some clones in this sample may be carry-over from other donors' samples.

The table lists this clone with a few counts. This rearrangement joins TRBV28 to TRBJ2-7; no clear D. V was clipped by 8 bases and J by 2 bases, with 13 bases between them. CDR3 length equals 13 residues. CDR1 is MDHEN, CDR2 SYDVKM, per germline. CDR3 residues: CASAPELPYEQYF. For the CDR3, the DNA is TGTGCCAGCGCGCCAGAATTGCCCTACGAGCAGTACTTC.

This clone was picked up a small number of times. This chain connects TRBV7-2 to TRBJ2-3; D remains ambiguous. The germline CDR1 and CDR2 sequences are SGHTA and FQGNSA. Trimming removed 5 bases from V and 9 bases from J, with 12 bases in between. The CDR3 is 12 amino acids. The CDR3 DNA follows: TGTGCCAGCAGCGCCAACCAGTGGACGCAGTATTTT. Its translation is CASSANQWTQYF.

This clone was observed a handful of times. J is TRBJ2-1 and V is TRBV6-5; D could derive from TRBD1 or TRBD2 (5 bases each). The CDR3 runs 14 residues. The germline V gene encodes CDR1 MNHEY and CDR2 SVGAGI. The V end lost 3 bases, the J end lost 6 bases, and 12 bases lay between the germline ends. CDR3 region: CASSYPGTSNEQFF. DNA for the CDR3: TGTGCCAGCAGTTATCCAGGGACCTCCAATGAGCAGTTCTTC.

In its sample, this clone was seen many times. The chain is built from TRBV15 and TRBJ2-1; no clear D gene. The CDR3 runs to 12 residues. The germline V gene has CDR1 LNHNV and CDR2 YYDKDF (reference sequence). The V and J ends lost 6 bases and 4 bases respectively, with 7 bases between them. CDR3 region: CATSRSYNEQFF. Here the CDR3 DNA reads TGTGCCACCAGTCGTAGTTACAATGAGCAGTTCTTC.

This clone was seen repeatedly, ten times or more. The rearrangement uses TRBV12-3 or TRBV12-4 and TRBJ2-1; D is possibly TRBD1 or TRBD2 (6 bases each). V was trimmed by 6 bases and J by 6 bases, leaving 18 bases between them. This CDR3 spans 15 amino acids. CDR3 in amino acids: CASSPGEGGGNEQFF. In DNA form, the CDR3 reads TGTGCCAGCAGCCCCGGTGAGGGGGGTGGCAATGAGCAGTTCTTC.

This clone has only one observation. The rearrangement uses TRBV11-3 and TRBJ2-7; D unclear. Germline CDR1 is SGHNT and CDR2 is YENEEA. The V and J ends lost 0 bases and 0 bases respectively, with 3 bases between them. This CDR3 spans 13 amino acids. The CDR3 loop reads CASSLEGSYEQYF. The CDR3 region has the DNA TGTGCCAGCAGCTTAGAGGGCTCCTACGAGCAGTACTTC. The variable domain in full, with the rest retrieved from reference TRBV11-3 and TRBJ2-7, is EAGVVQSPRYKIIEKKQPVAFWCNPISGHNTLYWYLQNLGQGPELLIRYENEEAVDDSQLPKDRFSAERLKGVDSTLKIQPAELGDSAVYLCASSLEGSYEQYFGPGTRLTVT.

This clone was seen only once. A much bigger clone sits one base away, suggesting this may be a read error. V is TRBV11-1 and J is TRBJ2-7; D is uncertain. The CDR3 consists of 13 residues. V lost 5 bases to trimming and J lost 3 bases, with 11 bases between them. The germline CDR1 and CDR2 sequences are SGHAT and FQDESV (reference sequence). The CDR3 coding sequence is TGTGCCAGCAGCCTCACGAGGTGCTACGAGCAGTACTTC. Translation gives CASSLTRCYEQYF.

The chain is built from TRBV6-2 or TRBV6-3 and TRBJ1-2, with 7 bases fitting TRBD1. Germline values: CDR1 MNHEY, CDR2 SVGEGT. This CDR3 spans 12 amino acids. J gave up 2 bases and V 7 bases, and 1 base lay outside the gene matches. The CDR3 here is CASTDRNYGYTF. The CDR3 coding sequence is TGTGCCAGCACGGACAGGAACTATGGCTACACCTTC.

Ten or more counts support this clone. The V call is TRBV6-1, the J call TRBJ1-3; perhaps TRBD1 as D (6 bases). Per the germline V gene, CDR1 is MNHNS and CDR2 is SASEGT. Trimming shortened V by 1 base and J by 0 bases, and 10 bases separated the two germline ends. The CDR3 is 16 residues long. DNA for the CDR3: TGTGCCAGCAGTGAAGACGCGGGACACTCTGGAAACACCATATATTTT. It specifies CASSEDAGHSGNTIYF.

This chain connects TRBV20-1 to TRBJ2-7; 10 positions match TRBD1. This CDR3 is built from 14 residues. The germline V gene encodes CDR1 DFQATT and CDR2 SNEGSKA (reference sequence). The junction had 10 bases not matched to a gene; V was cut back by 5 bases and J by 6 bases. The CDR3 here is CSAYMTGGLGEQYF. The CDR3 DNA sequence: TGCAGTGCTTACATGACAGGGGGCTTGGGCGAGCAGTACTTC.

This clone was observed many times. V and J are TRBV25-1 and TRBJ2-7; D is unclear. V dropped 11 bases and J dropped 0 bases, with 11 bases sitting between them. Germline lookup yields CDR1 MGHDK and CDR2 SYGVNS. The CDR3 loop spans 12 amino acids. The DNA for the CDR3 is TGTGCCCCGTTGGACGGCTCCTACGAGCAGTACTTC. It translates to CAPLDGSYEQYF.

The chain is built from TRBV18 and TRBJ2-1; D may correspond to TRBD1 or TRBD2 (5 bases each). V lost 4 bases and J 7 bases, leaving 11 bases between the germline ends. This CDR3 contains 13 residues. The germline CDR1 and CDR2 sequences are KGHSH and LQKENI. CDR3 sequence: CASSRVRENEQFF. In DNA, the CDR3 is TGTGCCAGCTCACGGGTCAGGGAGAATGAGCAGTTCTTC.

The V call is TRBV7-2, the J call TRBJ2-7; the D is unclear. CDR3 length: 15 residues. The V end lost 0 bases, the J end lost 0 bases, and 9 bases lay between the germline ends. Germline assignment: CDR1 SGHTA and CDR2 FQGNSA. The CDR3 region is CASSLASLASYEQYF. CDR3 DNA: TGTGCCAGCAGCTTAGCCTCTTTAGCCTCCTACGAGCAGTACTTC.

This clone occurred a few times. V and J are TRBV13 and TRBJ2-1; 8 bases line up with TRBD1. V was pared by 4 bases and J by 0 bases, with 2 bases of the junction left unmatched. The germline CDR1 and CDR2 sequences are PRHDT and FYEKMQ (reference sequence). The CDR3 runs 15 residues. The CDR3 is CASSSTGDSYNEQFF. CDR3 nucleotides: TGTGCCAGCAGCTCGACAGGGGACTCCTACAATGAGCAGTTCTTC.

This clone was observed a handful of times. The chain combines TRBV6-1 with TRBJ2-2, with D tentatively TRBD2 (5 bases). The CDR3 is 16 amino acids. Germline assignment: CDR1 MNHNS and CDR2 SASEGT. V lost 6 bases and J 6 bases, leaving 20 bases between the germline ends. The DNA for the CDR3 is TGTGCCAGCAGAACGCAGAGAGGGAGAGGCGCCGGGGAGCTGTTTTTT. Translating gives CASRTQRGRGAGELFF.

The CDR3 DNA follows: TGTGCCAGATATATGACGGATACACAGGGGAACACTGAAGCTTTCTTT. Amino acid sequence: CARYMTDTQGNTEAFF. V usage is TRBV6-2 or TRBV6-3 and J usage is TRBJ1-1, with D possibly TRBD1 on 6 matching bases. V lost 9 bases, J lost 1 base, and 21 bases lay in between. The germline gives CDR1 MNHEY, CDR2 SVGEGT. There are 16 residues in the CDR3.

This clone was observed a handful of times. The chain has TRBV12-3 or TRBV12-4 and TRBJ2-3, with 8 bases lining up with TRBD1. The CDR3 spans 17 residues. With V trimmed by 3 bases and J by 6 bases, 14 bases remained unmatched. The DNA of the CDR3 is TGTGCCAGCAGTTTCCAGATCGGGACAGGCCTTGGGGATACGCAGTATTTT. Translating gives CASSFQIGTGLGDTQYF.

The V and J genes are TRBV11-2 and TRBJ2-2; D gene ambiguous. The length of the CDR3 is 15 residues. Germline V lookup: CDR1 SGHAT, CDR2 FQNNGV. V dropped 1 base and J dropped 6 bases, with 12 bases sitting between them. CDR3: CASSLVLWESGELFF. CDR3 bases: TGTGCCAGCAGCTTAGTATTGTGGGAATCCGGGGAGCTGTTTTTT. The full variable domain, in which reference TRBV11-2 and TRBJ2-2 provide the parts outside the CDR3, is EAGVAQSPRYKIIEKRQSVAFWCNPISGHATLYWYQQILGQGPKLLIQFQNNGVVDDSQLPKDRFSAERLKGVDSTLKIQPAKLEDSAVYLCASSLVLWESGELFFGEGSRLTVL.